These 9 T cell receptor beta chains were sequenced from one sample in a study of blood T cell repertoires in COVID-19. Profiling relied on immunoSEQ multiplex PCR, and the TCRdb table lists in-frame clones only, not all of them. The repertoire holds more than 95,000 clones, with roughly 85% as singletons. The sample comprised peripheral blood. These receptors all come from a man between 45 and 60 years old with acute or convalescent COVID-19.

The chain is built from TRBV7-2 and TRBJ1-2; D possibly corresponds to TRBD1 (5 bases). Germline V gene data show CDR1 as SGHTA and CDR2 as FQGNSA. This CDR3 region has 13 residues. The V and J ends lost 5 bases and 8 bases respectively, with 15 bases between them. The DNA of the CDR3 is TGTGCCAGCAGCCCCGGAGGGGCGCGGGGCTACACCTTC. Encoded protein: CASSPGGARGYTF.

This chain links TRBV10-3 with TRBJ2-1; TRBD2 agrees at 10 bases. With 2 bases clipped from V and 3 bases from J, the junction kept 1 base outside the gene matches. This CDR3 has 15 amino acids. Per the germline V gene, CDR1 is ENHRY and CDR2 is SYGVKD. Here the CDR3 reads CAISEGLADYNEQFF. DNA for the CDR3: TGTGCCATCAGTGAGGGACTAGCGGACTACAATGAGCAGTTCTTC.

The chain carries TRBV7-3 and TRBJ2-7; TRBD2 aligns across 11 bases. The CDR3 loop spans 16 amino acids. Looked up from germline, CDR1 is SGHTA and CDR2 is FQGTGA. V lost 2 bases, J lost 3 bases, and 6 bases stayed unmatched. DNA for the CDR3: TGTGCCAGCAGCTTACATCGCGGGACTAGCGGCTACGAGCAGTACTTC. The encoded protein is CASSLHRGTSGYEQYF.

The chain couples TRBV4-2 to TRBJ2-7, with a tentative D call TRBD2 (6 bases). The CDR3 covers 15 residues. V dropped 1 base and J dropped 2 bases, with 12 bases sitting between them. Germline assignment: CDR1 LGHNA and CDR2 YNFKEQ. For the CDR3, the DNA is TGTGCCAGCAGCCAAGTAGCGGACCAGACCTACGAGCAGTACTTC. Amino acid sequence: CASSQVADQTYEQYF.

The chain combines TRBV10-3 with TRBJ1-2; TRBD1 matches 8 bases. The CDR3 length is 15 residues. Germline lookup yields CDR1 ENHRY and CDR2 SYGVKD. J gave up 4 bases and V 8 bases, and 12 bases lay outside the gene matches. CDR3 residues: CAILTGVPDSYGYTF. Written as DNA, the CDR3 is TGTGCCATCTTGACAGGGGTTCCCGATTCCTATGGCTACACCTTC.

This clone was observed a handful of times. V gene TRBV12-5 combines with J gene TRBJ1-5, with 9 nucleotides matching TRBD1. The CDR3 length is 14 residues. Germline V gene sequence: CDR1 LGHNT, CDR2 FRNRAP. Losses at the gene ends were 1 base for V and 6 bases for J; bases not matched to a gene: 1. This CDR3 reads CASGLGTGAQPQHF. In DNA form, the CDR3 reads TGTGCTAGTGGTTTGGGGACAGGGGCTCAGCCCCAGCATTTT.

The chain uses TRBV6-2 or TRBV6-3 and TRBJ2-5; 10 nucleotides match TRBD1. In germline, CDR1 is MNHEY, CDR2 SVGEGT. Trimming at V came to 0 bases and at J to 5 bases, leaving 6 bases not matched to a gene. The length of the CDR3 is 16 residues. CDR3 sequence reads: CASSYSGQGSWETQYF. CDR3 nucleotides: TGTGCCAGCAGTTACTCGGGACAGGGGTCGTGGGAGACCCAGTACTTC.

In nucleotides, the CDR3 is TGTGCCAGCAGACAACAGGGGGCTGGCTATGGCTACACCTTC. Translation: CASRQQGAGYGYTF. The rearrangement links TRBV6-5 to TRBJ1-2, with 9 bases that match TRBD1. CDR3 size: 14 residues. Losses at the gene ends were 6 bases for V and 4 bases for J; bases not matched to a gene: 6. Germline V lookup: CDR1 MNHEY, CDR2 SVGAGI.

This rearrangement joins TRBV6-2 or TRBV6-3 to TRBJ1-1; D unclear. CDR1 and CDR2 (germline): MNHEY, SVGEGT. V dropped 4 bases and J dropped 3 bases, with 6 bases sitting between them. This CDR3 contains 12 residues. The CDR3 coding sequence is TGTGCCAGCAGTTTCCTACACACTGAAGCTTTCTTT. Translating it yields CASSFLHTEAFF.